The 30 T cell receptor beta chains reported below all come from one sample, sequenced in a study of blood T cell repertoires in COVID-19. Profiling relied on immunoSEQ multiplex PCR, and the TCRdb table lists in-frame clones only, not all of them. Among around 300,000 clones listed, approximately 80% were seen once. Material for sequencing was peripheral blood. These receptors were taken from a woman between 45 and 65 years old with active or convalescent COVID-19.

This sequence joins TRBV5-8 and TRBJ2-5; TRBD1 agrees at 8 bases. Germline CDR1 is SGHTS and CDR2 is YDEGEE. The CDR3 has 14 residues. The trim removed 4 bases at V and 2 bases at J, leaving 4 bases unmatched. CDR3 nucleotides: TGTGCCAGCAGCCCTCGGACAGGGCAAGAGACCCAGTACTTC. The encoded protein is CASSPRTGQETQYF.

V is TRBV9 and J is TRBJ1-1, with D perhaps matching TRBD1 (6 bases). CDR1 and CDR2 from the germline V gene are SGDLS and YYNGEE. This CDR3 has 15 amino acids. Trimming took 0 bases from V and 8 from J, leaving 17 bases between them. Written as DNA, the CDR3 is TGTGCCAGCAGCGTAGTTGGGACACCGGTTGAGGAAGCTTTCTTT. Translating it yields CASSVVGTPVEEAFF.

This chain connects TRBV6-6 to TRBJ2-7; unclear D gene. V lost 2 bases and J 3 bases, leaving 14 bases between the germline ends. The germline V gene has CDR1 MNHNY and CDR2 SVGAGI (reference sequence). This CDR3 region has 15 residues. CDR3 sequence reads: CASSYHAVPLYEQYF. The CDR3, as DNA: TGTGCCAGCAGTTACCACGCAGTACCCCTCTACGAGCAGTACTTC.

The V and J genes are TRBV19 and TRBJ1-2; perhaps TRBD1 as D (5 bases). The V gene lost 8 bases and the J gene lost 8 bases, with 18 bases spanning the gap. Germline V gene data show CDR1 as LNHDA and CDR2 as SQIVND (reference sequence). CDR3 size: 13 residues. This CDR3 reads CASGAMAFAGYTF. The CDR3 DNA reads TGTGCCAGTGGGGCCATGGCCTTTGCCGGCTACACCTTC.

The chain has TRBV5-1 and TRBJ1-1; D is possibly TRBD1 (5 bases). Trimming cost V 4 bases and J 5 bases, with 18 bases left between them. Germline CDR1 SGHRS, CDR2 YFSETQ. CDR3 length equals 15 residues. DNA of the CDR3: TGCGCCAGCAGCCTGGGAGGCGGGGCATTGACTGAAGCTTTCTTT. Its translation is CASSLGGGALTEAFF.

This clone was counted ten times or more. Other DNA sequences of this sample code for an identical CDR3. This rearrangement joins TRBV18 to TRBJ2-7, with 7 bases that match TRBD2. V trimming: 3 bases; J trimming: 4 bases; junction bases outside the gene matches: 9. Germline lookup yields CDR1 KGHSH and CDR2 LQKENI. This CDR3 region has 15 residues. In DNA form, the CDR3 reads TGTGCCAGCTCACCCCCATTGGCGGGGGTTTACGAGCAGTACTTC. Its protein product is CASSPPLAGVYEQYF.

The V call is TRBV28, the J call TRBJ2-1, with unresolved D. V dropped 3 bases and J dropped 7 bases, with 13 bases sitting between them. Germline V CDR1 and CDR2: MDHEN, SYDVKM. The CDR3 runs 14 residues. The CDR3 protein is CASSFGFLVNEQFF. The DNA of the CDR3 is TGTGCCAGCAGTTTCGGGTTCCTAGTAAATGAGCAGTTCTTC.

This sequence joins TRBV18 and TRBJ2-2; D is undetermined. CDR3 size: 15 residues. Per the germline V gene, CDR1 is KGHSH and CDR2 is LQKENI. The germline V and J ends were trimmed by 2 bases and 0 bases, with 7 bases remaining between them. CDR3 nucleotides: TGTGCCAGCTCACCAAGCGCCGCGAACACCGGGGAGCTGTTTTTT. Its translation is CASSPSAANTGELFF.

The chain carries TRBV27 and TRBJ2-1; 8 bases line up with TRBD2. CDR3 length: 17 amino acids. The V gene end was trimmed by 4 bases and the J gene end by 7 bases; junction bases not matched to a gene: 15. CDR1 is MNHEY, CDR2 SMNVEV, per germline (reference sequence). The CDR3 protein is CASSWVDAGGAGNEQFF. CDR3 coding DNA: TGTGCCAGCAGTTGGGTTGACGCGGGAGGTGCTGGGAATGAGCAGTTCTTC.

This clone occurred once. The chain recombines TRBV2 with TRBJ2-7, with 8 nucleotides matching TRBD1. The V segment lost 6 bases and the J segment 2 bases; nucleotides outside the gene matches: 9. Per germline, CDR1 SNHLY and CDR2 FYNNEI. The CDR3 is 15 residues long. The CDR3 spells CASRDVGQGPYEQYF. The CDR3 region has the DNA TGTGCCAGCAGGGACGTAGGACAGGGCCCCTACGAGCAGTACTTC.

The CDR3 is CASSLGGNNYGYTF. CDR3 nucleotide sequence: TGCGCCAGCAGCTTGGGGGGCAATAACTATGGCTACACCTTC. The chain employs TRBV5-1 and TRBJ1-2, with D possibly TRBD1 on 5 matching bases. This CDR3 comprises 14 residues. The germline CDR1 and CDR2 sequences are SGHRS and YFSETQ. With 0 bases removed from V and 1 base from J, the gap between germline ends came to 7 bases.

This clone was found a few times. The chain is built from TRBV30 and TRBJ2-7, with D unresolved. Germline V gives CDR1 GTSNPN, CDR2 SVGIG (reference sequence). The length of the CDR3 is 15 residues. Trimming left V 2 bases short and J 6 bases short, with 20 bases between. As DNA, the CDR3 is TGTGCCTGGAGTCCTACCTCCCGAGGTCTGGGCGAGCAGTACTTC. Its protein is CAWSPTSRGLGEQYF. Based on the CDR3 plus reference TRBV30 and TRBJ2-7, the full variable domain is SQTIHQWPATLVQPVGSPLSLECTVEGTSNPNLYWYRQAAGRGLQLLFYSVGIGQISSEVPQNLSASRPQDRQFILSSKKLLLSDSGFYLCAWSPTSRGLGEQYFGPGTRLTVT.

The chain is built from TRBV6-1 and TRBJ1-6; D unclear. CDR3 length equals 15 residues. Germline-derived CDR1 and CDR2 are MNHNS and SASEGT. Trimming left V 0 bases short and J 7 bases short, with 10 bases between. CDR3 nucleotide sequence: TGTGCCAGCAGTGAAGCTTCGACACAGAATTCACCCCTCCACTTT. Translating gives CASSEASTQNSPLHF.

The chain joins TRBV18 to TRBJ1-1, with 9 bases aligning to TRBD1. The length of the CDR3 is 16 residues. V lost 3 bases, J lost 5 bases, and 10 bases stayed unmatched. Germline values: CDR1 KGHSH, CDR2 LQKENI. CDR3 nucleotides: TGTGCCAGCTCACCTAATGTACAGGGGGCAGGGACTGAAGCTTTCTTT. Residues: CASSPNVQGAGTEAFF.

The CDR3 DNA follows: TGTGCCACCAGCAGGGGGGCGGGAGGGTACCAAGAGACCCAGTACTTC. Protein: CATSRGAGGYQETQYF. The chain has TRBV15 and TRBJ2-5, with 9 bases lining up with TRBD2. The CDR3 has 16 amino acids. Looked up from germline, CDR1 is LNHNV and CDR2 is YYDKDF (reference sequence). Trimming took 3 bases from V and 0 from J; bases not matched to a gene: 5.

J is TRBJ2-1 and V is TRBV3-1 (or the pseudogene TRBV3-2); 10 bases align to TRBD2. The CDR3 length is 13 residues. The germline V gene encodes CDR1 LGHDT and CDR2 YNNKEL (reference sequence). Trimming at V came to 4 bases and at J to 7 bases, leaving 1 base not matched to a gene. CDR3 DNA sequence: TGTGCCAGCAGCCCAGCGGGAGGGAATGAGCAGTTCTTC. Translating gives CASSPAGGNEQFF.

This clone was seen more than once but under ten times. The chain couples TRBV5-1 to TRBJ2-7; 9 bases align to TRBD2. Germline V lookup: CDR1 SGHRS, CDR2 YFSETQ. This CDR3 is built from 14 residues. The V and J ends lost 7 bases and 2 bases, in that order; junction bases with no gene match: 7. The CDR3 nucleotides are TGCGCCAGCTTCAGCGGGAGGTTCCCCTACGAGCAGTACTTC. This translates into CASFSGRFPYEQYF.

In its sample, this clone was seen once. The chain links TRBV25-1 to TRBJ2-1, with D perhaps matching TRBD1 (5 bases). The CDR3 sequence is 15 residues long. Per germline, CDR1 MGHDK and CDR2 SYGVNS. Trimming left V 7 bases short and J 8 bases short, with 21 bases between. The CDR3 loop reads CASTPPGPIGDEQFF. The DNA of the CDR3 is TGTGCCAGCACCCCTCCGGGCCCCATAGGGGATGAGCAGTTCTTC.

The V and J genes are TRBV19 and TRBJ2-1; D is possibly TRBD2 (5 bases). CDR3 length: 13 residues. Trimming removed 3 bases from V and 13 bases from J, with 16 bases in between. Germline V lookup: CDR1 LNHDA, CDR2 SQIVND (reference sequence). This CDR3 reads CASSIRDGGPQFF. Here the CDR3 DNA reads TGTGCCAGTAGTATTCGAGATGGCGGGCCCCAGTTCTTC.

The count of this clone is one. The chain links TRBV3-1 (or the pseudogene TRBV3-2) to TRBJ1-1, with a tentative D call TRBD1 (6 bases). The ends were cut back, 1 base at V and 11 bases at J, with 14 bases in the middle. The CDR3 contains 13 residues. The germline V gene encodes CDR1 LGHDT and CDR2 YNNKEL (reference sequence). Here the CDR3 reads CASSQGTRGVAFF. The CDR3 coding sequence is TGTGCCAGCAGCCAAGGGACTAGGGGGGTTGCTTTCTTT.

This sequence joins TRBV6-6 and TRBJ2-1, with 7 bases fitting TRBD1. This CDR3 spans 17 amino acids. CDR1 is MNHNY, CDR2 SVGAGI, per germline (reference sequence). Germline trimming cut 5 bases from V and 3 bases from J; bases unmatched to any gene: 13. Written as DNA, the CDR3 is TGTGCCAGCAGTCAATCTACAGACAGGGTGGGCTACAATGAGCAGTTCTTC. It codes for CASSQSTDRVGYNEQFF.

The chain recombines TRBV9 with TRBJ2-2; D is ambiguous. The CDR3 has 14 amino acids. Trimming shortened V by 4 bases and J by 8 bases, and 15 bases separated the two germline ends. CDR1 SGDLS and CDR2 YYNGEE come from the germline V gene. DNA for the CDR3: TGTGCCAGCAGCCCCACCCCCCAAGAGGGGGAGCTGTTTTTT. Amino acid sequence: CASSPTPQEGELFF.

V and J are TRBV5-1 and TRBJ1-1; 8 positions agree with TRBD1. The J segment lost 3 bases and the V segment lost 4 bases, leaving 5 bases of the junction unmatched. Germline V lookup: CDR1 SGHRS, CDR2 YFSETQ. This CDR3 has 14 amino acids. CDR3 in DNA: TGCGCCAGCAGCGTCAAACAGGGGGACACTGAAGCTTTCTTT. Its protein is CASSVKQGDTEAFF.

V usage is TRBV18 and J usage is TRBJ1-1; no clear D. CDR1 and CDR2 (germline): KGHSH, LQKENI. Trimming pared 4 bases from V and 4 bases from J, leaving 13 bases between. The CDR3 covers 14 residues. DNA of the CDR3: TGTGCCAGCTCACTATCGGAGAGGGTCACTGAAGCTTTCTTT. The encoded protein is CASSLSERVTEAFF. The full variable domain, completed using reference TRBV18 and TRBJ1-1, is NAGVMQNPRHLVRRRGQEARLRCSPMKGHSHVYWYRQLPEEGLKFMVYLQKENIIDESGMPKERFSAEFPKEGPSILRIQQVVRGDSAAYFCASSLSERVTEAFFGQGTRLTVV.

The J gene is TRBJ2-7, the V gene TRBV30, with D perhaps TRBD1 (5 bases). CDR3 length: 13 amino acids. The germline V and J ends were trimmed by 3 bases and 3 bases, with 12 bases remaining between them. In germline, CDR1 is GTSNPN, CDR2 SVGIG (reference sequence). The CDR3 here is CAWRQGPGYEQYF. The CDR3 DNA reads TGTGCCTGGAGGCAGGGCCCCGGCTACGAGCAGTACTTC.

The chain combines TRBV2 with TRBJ2-2, with TRBD1 matching 10 bases. This CDR3 contains 13 residues. Germline V gene lookup returns CDR1 SNHLY and CDR2 FYNNEI. J lost 5 bases, V lost 8 bases, and 2 bases had no gene match. The CDR3 spells CASGDRGTGELFF. DNA for the CDR3: TGTGCCAGCGGGGACAGGGGAACCGGGGAGCTGTTTTTT. Variable domain in full (rest from reference TRBV2 and TRBJ2-2): EPEVTQTPSHQVTQMGQEVILRCVPISNHLYFYWYRQILGQKVEFLVSFYNNEISEKSEIFDDQFSVERPDGSNFTLKIRSTKLEDSAMYFCASGDRGTGELFFGEGSRLTVL.

This clone turned up a few times. V gene TRBV19 combines with J gene TRBJ2-7; the D gene is possibly TRBD1 (6 bases). The germline CDR1 and CDR2 sequences are LNHDA and SQIVND (reference sequence). CDR3 length: 12 amino acids. V lost 7 bases, J lost 0 bases, and 7 bases lay in between. The CDR3 region has the DNA TGTGCCAGTAAGGGGGTCTCCTACGAGCAGTACTTC. Translation: CASKGVSYEQYF.

This chain uses TRBV24-1 with TRBJ2-2; 9 nucleotides line up with TRBD1. The V segment lost 6 bases and the J segment 6 bases; nucleotides outside the gene matches: 10. The CDR3 is 16 residues long. Germline assignment: CDR1 KGHDR and CDR2 SFDVKD. The CDR3 DNA reads TGTGCCACCAGTAGGAGGGGACAGGGAAGGGCCGGGGAGCTGTTTTTT. Its protein product is CATSRRGQGRAGELFF.

This clone was found once. The gene calls are TRBV11-2 and TRBJ1-2; D remains ambiguous. Germline V gives CDR1 SGHAT, CDR2 FQNNGV. Trimming left V 2 bases short and J 5 bases short, with 15 bases between. This CDR3 spans 15 amino acids. The CDR3 DNA follows: TGTGCCAGCAGCTTAAATAGGGCCTCGGGGTATGGCTACACCTTC. It encodes CASSLNRASGYGYTF.

This chain joins TRBV2 and TRBJ2-2; D may be TRBD2 (5 bases). CDR1 and CDR2 from the germline V gene are SNHLY and FYNNEI. This CDR3 has 15 amino acids. V shed 4 bases and J shed 4 bases, with 13 bases lying between them. The CDR3 DNA sequence: TGTGCCAGCAGTGTAACACCGGCGGGCACCGGGGAGCTGTTTTTT. It is translated as CASSVTPAGTGELFF.